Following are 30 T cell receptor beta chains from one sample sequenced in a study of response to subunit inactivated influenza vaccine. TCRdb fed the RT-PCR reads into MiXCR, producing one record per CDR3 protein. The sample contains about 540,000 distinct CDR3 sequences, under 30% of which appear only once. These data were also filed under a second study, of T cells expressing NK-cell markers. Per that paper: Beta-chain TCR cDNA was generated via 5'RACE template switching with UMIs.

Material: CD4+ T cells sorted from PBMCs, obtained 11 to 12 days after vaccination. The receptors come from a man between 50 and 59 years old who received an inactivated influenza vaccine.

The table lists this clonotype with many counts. The CDR3 protein is CASSFAGGTEAFF. For the CDR3, the DNA is TGTGCCAGCAGTTTCGCAGGGGGAACTGAAGCTTTCTTT. The chain has TRBV12-3 or TRBV12-4 and TRBJ1-1; the match to TRBD1 covers 7 bases. The V segment lost 3 bases and the J segment 5 bases; nucleotides outside the gene matches: 3. This CDR3 has 13 residues.

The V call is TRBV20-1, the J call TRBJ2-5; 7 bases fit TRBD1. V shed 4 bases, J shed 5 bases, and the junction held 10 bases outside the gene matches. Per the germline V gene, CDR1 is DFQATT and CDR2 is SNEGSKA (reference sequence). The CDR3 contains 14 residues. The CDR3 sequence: CSAIAGTDLETQYF. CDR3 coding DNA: TGCAGTGCTATCGCCGGGACAGATTTGGAGACCCAGTACTTC.

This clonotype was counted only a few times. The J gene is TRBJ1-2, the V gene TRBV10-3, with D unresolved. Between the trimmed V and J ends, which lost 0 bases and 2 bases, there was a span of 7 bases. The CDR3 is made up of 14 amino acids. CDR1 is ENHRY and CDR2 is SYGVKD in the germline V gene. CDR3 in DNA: TGTGCCATCAGTGAGTCCGGCGGGAACTATGGCTACACCTTC. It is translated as CAISESGGNYGYTF.

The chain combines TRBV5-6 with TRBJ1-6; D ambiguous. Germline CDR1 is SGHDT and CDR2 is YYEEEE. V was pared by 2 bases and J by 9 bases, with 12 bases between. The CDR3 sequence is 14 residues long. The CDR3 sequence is CASSLGRTSSPLHF. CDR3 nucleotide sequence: TGTGCCAGCAGCTTAGGACGGACGAGTTCACCCCTCCACTTT.

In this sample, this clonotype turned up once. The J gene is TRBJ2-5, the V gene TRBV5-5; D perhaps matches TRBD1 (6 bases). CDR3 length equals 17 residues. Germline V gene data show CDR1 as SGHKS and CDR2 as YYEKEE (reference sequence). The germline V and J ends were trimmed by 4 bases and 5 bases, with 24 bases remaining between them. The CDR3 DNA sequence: TGTGCCAGCAGCCCCCACCCCCGGGGACAAACGCGGGAGACCCAGTACTTC. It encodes CASSPHPRGQTRETQYF.

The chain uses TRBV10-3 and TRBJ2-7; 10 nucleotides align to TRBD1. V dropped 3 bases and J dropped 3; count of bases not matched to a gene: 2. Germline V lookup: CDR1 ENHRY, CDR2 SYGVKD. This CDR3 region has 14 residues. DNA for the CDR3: TGTGCCATCAGTGAAGGGACAGGGGTCTACGAGCAGTACTTC. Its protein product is CAISEGTGVYEQYF.

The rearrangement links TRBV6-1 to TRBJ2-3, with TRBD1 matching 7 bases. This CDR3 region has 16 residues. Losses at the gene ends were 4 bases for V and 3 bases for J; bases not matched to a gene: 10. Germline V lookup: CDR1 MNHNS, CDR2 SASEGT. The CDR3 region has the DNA TGTGCCAGCAGTGGAACAGGGGCCTTCCAGACAGATACGCAGTATTTT. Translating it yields CASSGTGAFQTDTQYF.

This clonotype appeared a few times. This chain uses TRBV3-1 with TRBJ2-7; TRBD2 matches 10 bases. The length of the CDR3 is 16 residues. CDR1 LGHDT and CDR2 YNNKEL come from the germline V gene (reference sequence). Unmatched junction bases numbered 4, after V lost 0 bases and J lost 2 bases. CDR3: CASSQDPSGGPYEQYF. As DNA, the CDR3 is TGTGCCAGCAGCCAAGACCCTAGCGGGGGTCCCTACGAGCAGTACTTC.

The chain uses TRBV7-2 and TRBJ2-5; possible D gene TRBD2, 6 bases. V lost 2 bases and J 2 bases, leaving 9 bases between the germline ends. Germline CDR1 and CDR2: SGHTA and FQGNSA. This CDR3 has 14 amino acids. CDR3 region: CASSLLRGQETQYF. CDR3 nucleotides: TGTGCCAGCAGCTTACTTCGGGGGCAAGAGACCCAGTACTTC.

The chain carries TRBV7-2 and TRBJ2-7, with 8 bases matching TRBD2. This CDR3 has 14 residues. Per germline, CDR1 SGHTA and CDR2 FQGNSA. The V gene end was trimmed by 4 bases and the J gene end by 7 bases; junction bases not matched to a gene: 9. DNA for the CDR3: TGTGCCAGCAGCTCAGCGGGGGCCAGAAGGGAGCAGTACTTC. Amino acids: CASSSAGARREQYF. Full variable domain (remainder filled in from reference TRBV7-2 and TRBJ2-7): GAGVSQSPSNKVTEKGKDVELRCDPISGHTALYWYRQSLGQGLEFLIYFQGNSAPDKSGLPSDRFSAERTGGSVSTLTIQRTQQEDSAVYLCASSSAGARREQYFGPGTRLTVT.

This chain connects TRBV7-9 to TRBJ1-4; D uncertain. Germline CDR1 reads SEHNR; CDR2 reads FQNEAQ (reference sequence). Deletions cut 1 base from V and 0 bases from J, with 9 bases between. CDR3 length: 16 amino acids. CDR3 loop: CASSLDMTATNEKLFF. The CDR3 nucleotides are TGTGCCAGCAGCTTAGATATGACCGCAACTAATGAAAAACTGTTTTTT.

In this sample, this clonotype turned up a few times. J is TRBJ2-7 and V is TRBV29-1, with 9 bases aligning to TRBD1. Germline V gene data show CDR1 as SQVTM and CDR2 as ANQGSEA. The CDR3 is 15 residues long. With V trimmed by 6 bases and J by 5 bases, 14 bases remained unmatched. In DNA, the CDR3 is TGCAGCGTCGATTACAGGGGGCGTCGAGAGAACGAGCAGTACTTC. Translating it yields CSVDYRGRRENEQYF.

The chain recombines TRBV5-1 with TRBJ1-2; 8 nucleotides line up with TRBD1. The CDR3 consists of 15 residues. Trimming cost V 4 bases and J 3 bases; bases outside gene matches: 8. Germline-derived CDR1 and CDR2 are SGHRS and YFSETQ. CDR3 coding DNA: TGCGCCAGCAGCGTTCCGGGACAGGAGGACTATGGCTACACCTTC. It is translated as CASSVPGQEDYGYTF.

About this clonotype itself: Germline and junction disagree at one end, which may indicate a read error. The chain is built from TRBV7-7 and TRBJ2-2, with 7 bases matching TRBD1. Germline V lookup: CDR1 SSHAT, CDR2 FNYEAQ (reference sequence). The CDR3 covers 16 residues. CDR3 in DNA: TGTGCTAGCAGCTTAGCTGTCCGACAGGGTGCCGGGGAGCTGTTTTTT. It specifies CASSLAVRQGAGELFF.

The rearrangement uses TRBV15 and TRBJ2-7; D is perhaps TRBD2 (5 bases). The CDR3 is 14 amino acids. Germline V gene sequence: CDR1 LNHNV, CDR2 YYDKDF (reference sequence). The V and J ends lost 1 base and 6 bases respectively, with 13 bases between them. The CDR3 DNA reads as TGTGCCACCAGCAGAGCCGGGGAGTGGGCCGAGCAGTACTTC. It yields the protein CATSRAGEWAEQYF.

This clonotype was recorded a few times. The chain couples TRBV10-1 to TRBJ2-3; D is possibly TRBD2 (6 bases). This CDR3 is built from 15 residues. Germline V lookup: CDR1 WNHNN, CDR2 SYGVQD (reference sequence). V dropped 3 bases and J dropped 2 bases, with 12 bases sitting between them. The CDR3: CASSEPGGNTDTQYF. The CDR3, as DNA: TGCGCCAGCAGTGAACCCGGGGGAAACACAGATACGCAGTATTTT.

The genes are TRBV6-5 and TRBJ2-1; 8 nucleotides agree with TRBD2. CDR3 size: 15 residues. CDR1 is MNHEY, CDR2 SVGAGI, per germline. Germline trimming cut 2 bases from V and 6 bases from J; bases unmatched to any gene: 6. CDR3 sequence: CASSYVQREFNEQFF. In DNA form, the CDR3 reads TGTGCCAGCAGTTACGTCCAGCGGGAGTTCAATGAGCAGTTCTTC.

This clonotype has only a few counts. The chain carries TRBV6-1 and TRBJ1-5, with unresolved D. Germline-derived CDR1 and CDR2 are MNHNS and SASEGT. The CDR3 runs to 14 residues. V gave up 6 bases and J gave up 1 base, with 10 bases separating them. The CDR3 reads CASRPDGSNQPQHF. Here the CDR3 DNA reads TGTGCCAGCAGACCGGACGGGAGCAATCAGCCCCAGCATTTT.

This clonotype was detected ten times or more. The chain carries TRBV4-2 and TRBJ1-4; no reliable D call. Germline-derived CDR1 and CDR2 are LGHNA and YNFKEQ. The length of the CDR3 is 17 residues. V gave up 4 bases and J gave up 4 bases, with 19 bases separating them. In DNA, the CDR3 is TGTGCCAGCAGCCCGCGAGCGTTCGGCAGCTATAATGAAAAACTGTTTTTT. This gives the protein CASSPRAFGSYNEKLFF.

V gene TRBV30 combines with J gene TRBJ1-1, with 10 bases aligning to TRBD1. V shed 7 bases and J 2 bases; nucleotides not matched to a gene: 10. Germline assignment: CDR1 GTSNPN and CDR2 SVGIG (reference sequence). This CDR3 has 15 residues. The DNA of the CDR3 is TGTGCCTCAACCGGGACAGGGGCAATAAACACTGAAGCTTTCTTT. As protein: CASTGTGAINTEAFF.

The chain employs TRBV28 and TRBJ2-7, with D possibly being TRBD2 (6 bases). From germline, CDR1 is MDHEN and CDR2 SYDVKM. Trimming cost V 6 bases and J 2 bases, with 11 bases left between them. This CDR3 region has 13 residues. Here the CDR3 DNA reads TGTGCCAGCAGACGACCGGGGGCCTACGAGCAGTACTTC. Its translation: CASRRPGAYEQYF.

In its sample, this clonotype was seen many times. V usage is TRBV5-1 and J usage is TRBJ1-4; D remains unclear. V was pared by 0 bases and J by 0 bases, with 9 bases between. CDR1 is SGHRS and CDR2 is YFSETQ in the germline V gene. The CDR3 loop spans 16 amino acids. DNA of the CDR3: TGCGCCAGCAGCTTGGTTGGATTTGCAACTAATGAAAAACTGTTTTTT. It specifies CASSLVGFATNEKLFF. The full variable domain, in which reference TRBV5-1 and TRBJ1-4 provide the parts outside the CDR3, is KAGVTQTPRYLIKTRGQQVTLSCSPISGHRSVSWYQQTPGQGLQFLFEYFSETQRNKGNFPGRFSGRQFSNSRSEMNVSTLELGDSALYLCASSLVGFATNEKLFFGSGTQLSVL.

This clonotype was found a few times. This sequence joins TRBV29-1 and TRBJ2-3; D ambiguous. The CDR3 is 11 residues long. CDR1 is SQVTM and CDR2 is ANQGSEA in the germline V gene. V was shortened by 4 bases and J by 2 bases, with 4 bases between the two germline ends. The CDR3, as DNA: TGCAGCGTTGCGATCACAGATACGCAGTATTTT. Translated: CSVAITDTQYF.

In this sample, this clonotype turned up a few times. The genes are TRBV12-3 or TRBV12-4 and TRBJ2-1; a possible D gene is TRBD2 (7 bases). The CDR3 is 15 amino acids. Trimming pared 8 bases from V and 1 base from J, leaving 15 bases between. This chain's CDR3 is CASGAGAGSYNEQFF. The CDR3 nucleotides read TGTGCCAGCGGGGCGGGGGCTGGGTCCTACAATGAGCAGTTCTTC.

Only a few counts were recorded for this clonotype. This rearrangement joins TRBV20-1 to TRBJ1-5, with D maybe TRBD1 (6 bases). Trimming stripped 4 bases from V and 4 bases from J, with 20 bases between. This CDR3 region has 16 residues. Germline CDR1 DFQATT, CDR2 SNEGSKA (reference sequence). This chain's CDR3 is CSAIIKLQGWNQPQHF. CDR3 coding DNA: TGCAGTGCTATTATAAAACTACAGGGTTGGAATCAGCCCCAGCATTTT.

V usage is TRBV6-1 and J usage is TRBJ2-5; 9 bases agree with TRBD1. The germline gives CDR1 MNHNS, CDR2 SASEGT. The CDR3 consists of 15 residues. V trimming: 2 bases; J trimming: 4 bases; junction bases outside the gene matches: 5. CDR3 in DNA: TGTGCCAGCAGTGAAAACAGGGGGCGCGGAGAGACCCAGTACTTC. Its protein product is CASSENRGRGETQYF.

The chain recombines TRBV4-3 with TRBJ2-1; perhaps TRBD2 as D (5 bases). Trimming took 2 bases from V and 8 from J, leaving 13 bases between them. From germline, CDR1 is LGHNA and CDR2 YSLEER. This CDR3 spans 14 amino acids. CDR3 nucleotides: TGCGCCAGCAGCCAAAGGTTAGCGTCTGATGAGCAGTTCTTC. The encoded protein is CASSQRLASDEQFF.

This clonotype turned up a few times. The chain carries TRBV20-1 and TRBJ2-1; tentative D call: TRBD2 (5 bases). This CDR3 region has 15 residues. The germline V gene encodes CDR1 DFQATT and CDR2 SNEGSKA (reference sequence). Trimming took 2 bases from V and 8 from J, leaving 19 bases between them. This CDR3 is CSARRPGGFNYEQFF. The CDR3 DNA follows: TGCAGTGCTAGACGTCCCGGCGGGTTCAACTATGAGCAGTTCTTC.

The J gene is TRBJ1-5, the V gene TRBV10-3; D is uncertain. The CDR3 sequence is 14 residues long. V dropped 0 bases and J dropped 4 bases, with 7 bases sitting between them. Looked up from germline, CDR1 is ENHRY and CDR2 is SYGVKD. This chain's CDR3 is CAISESVKNQPQHF. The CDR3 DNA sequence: TGTGCCATCAGTGAGTCAGTGAAGAATCAGCCCCAGCATTTT.

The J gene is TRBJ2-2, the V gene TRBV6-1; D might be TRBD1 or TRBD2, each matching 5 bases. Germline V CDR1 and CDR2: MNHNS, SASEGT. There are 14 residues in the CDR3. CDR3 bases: TGTGCGGCCAGCCGAAGGGACCCCACCGGGGAGCTGTTTTTT. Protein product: CAASRRDPTGELFF.